The 31 T cell receptor beta chains below all came from one sample that was sequenced in a study of cytomegalovirus exposure and HLA in healthy donors. Profiling relied on immunoSEQ multiplex PCR, and the TCRdb table lists in-frame clones only, not all of them. The sample has 200,000 or so clones, around 84% seen once. Input material: PBMCs. The receptors here all came from a woman aged 30 to 39 in good health and CMV-seropositive.

The chain combines TRBV7-2 with TRBJ2-2, with 8 bases matching TRBD2. After removal of 6 bases from V and 0 bases from J, the junction contained 6 bases not matched to a gene. Germline V gene sequence: CDR1 SGHTA, CDR2 FQGNSA. This CDR3 spans 16 amino acids. The CDR3 is CASSVAGPTNTGELFF. DNA for the CDR3: TGTGCCAGCAGTGTAGCGGGACCCACGAACACCGGGGAGCTGTTTTTT.

The chain carries TRBV19 and TRBJ1-2, with 9 positions matching TRBD1. Germline CDR1 reads LNHDA; CDR2 reads SQIVND (reference sequence). The CDR3 is 13 residues long. J lost 8 bases, V lost 6 bases, and 7 bases had no gene match. The CDR3 region is CASRDRGVGGYTF. CDR3 DNA sequence: TGTGCCAGTAGGGACAGGGGAGTGGGAGGCTACACCTTC.

The V gene is TRBV5-1, the J gene TRBJ2-2; D is uncertain. Per germline, CDR1 SGHRS and CDR2 YFSETQ. CDR3 length: 17 amino acids. V dropped 0 bases and J dropped 2 bases, with 14 bases sitting between them. The CDR3 region has the DNA TGCGCCAGCAGCTTGGAAGGCACAGAACTTAACACCGGGGAGCTGTTTTTT. Residues: CASSLEGTELNTGELFF.

This clone was seen just once. V usage is TRBV5-4 and J usage is TRBJ2-1; 12 positions agree with TRBD2. With 3 bases clipped from V and 9 bases from J, the junction kept 10 bases outside the gene matches. Per the germline V gene, CDR1 is SGHNT and CDR2 is YYREEE (reference sequence). The CDR3 is made up of 16 amino acids. The CDR3 DNA follows: TGTGCCAGCAGCTCCCGACTAGCGGGAGAGGGCAGTGAGCAGTTCTTC. Protein product: CASSSRLAGEGSEQFF. The variable domain in full, completed from reference TRBV5-4 and TRBJ2-1, reads ETGVTQSPTHLIKTRGQQVTLRCSSQSGHNTVSWYQQALGQGPQFIFQYYREEENGRGNFPPRFSGLQFPNYSSELNVNALELDDSALYLCASSSRLAGEGSEQFFGPGTRLTVL.

The rearrangement links TRBV5-1 to TRBJ2-1; D is perhaps TRBD2 (6 bases). The CDR3 is made up of 15 amino acids. Germline values: CDR1 SGHRS, CDR2 YFSETQ. V lost 4 bases to trimming and J lost 13 bases, with 24 bases between them. CDR3 amino acids: CASSDSRDGGRTQFF. CDR3 DNA sequence: TGCGCCAGCAGCGATTCACGGGACGGAGGGAGAACCCAGTTCTTC.

This chain joins TRBV6-5 and TRBJ2-3; weak D call: TRBD2 (5 bases). V was cut by 9 bases and J by 3 bases, with 10 bases left in between. Germline-derived CDR1 and CDR2 are MNHEY and SVGAGI. CDR3 size: 12 residues. The CDR3 nucleotides read TGTGCCAGAACCGAGGGAACAGATACGCAGTATTTT. Its translation is CARTEGTDTQYF.

This clone was recorded a few times. J is TRBJ2-5 and V is TRBV18; D unclear. Between the trimmed V and J ends, which lost 3 bases and 5 bases, there was a span of 4 bases. The germline V gene has CDR1 KGHSH and CDR2 LQKENI. The CDR3 is made up of 11 amino acids. The CDR3 DNA sequence: TGTGCCAGCTCACCCGAGGAGACCCAGTACTTC. This encodes CASSPEETQYF. Drawing the rest from reference TRBV18 and TRBJ2-5, the complete variable domain is NAGVMQNPRHLVRRRGQEARLRCSPMKGHSHVYWYRQLPEEGLKFMVYLQKENIIDESGMPKERFSAEFPKEGPSILRIQQVVRGDSAAYFCASSPEETQYFGPGTRLLVL.

The chain carries TRBV5-1 and TRBJ2-7; perhaps TRBD2 as D (6 bases). CDR3 length: 16 amino acids. Trimming removed 1 base from V and 5 bases from J, with 19 bases in between. CDR1 and CDR2 from the germline V gene are SGHRS and YFSETQ. This CDR3 reads CASSLHRDSLYDEQYF. CDR3 nucleotide sequence: TGCGCCAGCAGCTTGCACCGGGACTCTCTATACGACGAGCAGTACTTC.

The J gene is TRBJ2-3, the V gene TRBV2, with 7 bases matching TRBD2. The CDR3 covers 16 residues. The V gene's germline CDR1 is SNHLY and CDR2 FYNNEI. The ends lost 2 bases at V and 0 bases at J; junction bases unmatched: 5. CDR3 coding DNA: TGTGCCAGCAGTGAACTAGCGGAGCTCAGCACAGATACGCAGTATTTT. Amino acid sequence: CASSELAELSTDTQYF.

In this sample, this clone turned up many times. The chain couples TRBV18 to TRBJ2-7; no reliable D call. Germline-derived CDR1 and CDR2 are KGHSH and LQKENI. V was pared by 3 bases and J by 6 bases, with 15 bases between. The CDR3 consists of 14 residues. The CDR3 bases are TGTGCCAGCTCACCCAGCCCGCAGGTCGTCGAGCAGTACTTC. Protein sequence: CASSPSPQVVEQYF.

The chain combines TRBV18 with TRBJ1-1; D remains ambiguous. Per the germline V gene, CDR1 is KGHSH and CDR2 is LQKENI. This CDR3 region has 11 residues. The V and J ends lost 6 bases and 4 bases respectively, with 6 bases between them. CDR3 sequence reads: CASSLLTEAFF. For the CDR3, the DNA is TGTGCCAGCTCCCTTCTCACTGAAGCTTTCTTT.

This sequence joins TRBV5-8 and TRBJ1-3; maybe TRBD1 (5 bases). Germline CDR1 reads SGHTS; CDR2 reads YDEGEE. V was shortened by 4 bases and J by 4 bases, with 12 bases between the two germline ends. CDR3 size: 14 residues. For the CDR3, the DNA is TGTGCCAGCAGCCTACAGGCGGGGGGAAACACCATATATTTT. Amino acid sequence: CASSLQAGGNTIYF.

The chain recombines TRBV19 with TRBJ2-1; the D gene is possibly TRBD2 (6 bases). This CDR3 is 16 amino acids long. From germline, CDR1 is LNHDA and CDR2 SQIVND (reference sequence). V lost 3 bases and J lost 3, with 15 bases in between. The CDR3 nucleotides are TGTGCCAGTAGTATGCAGGGCGGGACGAACTACAATGAGCAGTTCTTC. Its translation is CASSMQGGTNYNEQFF.

The J gene is TRBJ1-3, the V gene TRBV2; D gene unclear. V lost 0 bases and J 7 bases, leaving 16 bases between the germline ends. In germline, CDR1 is SNHLY, CDR2 FYNNEI. The CDR3 length is 16 residues. CDR3 DNA: TGTGCCAGCAGTGAAGCGCGATCCATTAATGAGAACACCATATATTTT. It is translated as CASSEARSINENTIYF. The complete variable domain, with remaining parts taken from reference TRBV2 and TRBJ1-3, reads EPEVTQTPSHQVTQMGQEVILRCVPISNHLYFYWYRQILGQKVEFLVSFYNNEISEKSEIFDDQFSVERPDGSNFTLKIRSTKLEDSAMYFCASSEARSINENTIYFGEGSWLTVV.

The chain combines TRBV6-1 with TRBJ1-1, with unresolved D. CDR3 length: 13 residues. Germline-derived CDR1 and CDR2 are MNHNS and SASEGT. The ends were cut back, 2 bases at V and 1 base at J, with 5 bases in the middle. CDR3 amino acids: CASSETGNTEAFF. In DNA form, the CDR3 reads TGTGCCAGCAGTGAAACGGGGAACACTGAAGCTTTCTTT.

This chain connects TRBV2 to TRBJ2-5; 9 nucleotides align to TRBD2. Germline CDR1 and CDR2: SNHLY and FYNNEI. Unmatched junction bases numbered 13, after V lost 7 bases and J lost 4 bases. The CDR3 extends over 16 amino acids. The CDR3 spells CASTILAGRPPETQYF. The CDR3 DNA reads as TGTGCCAGCACTATACTAGCGGGCCGCCCCCCAGAGACCCAGTACTTC.

Only one count was recorded for this clone. This rearrangement joins TRBV10-3 to TRBJ2-7; the match to TRBD1 covers 7 bases. This CDR3 has 14 amino acids. With 2 bases clipped from V and 4 bases from J, the junction kept 5 bases outside the gene matches. Germline loops: CDR1 ENHRY, CDR2 SYGVKD. CDR3 sequence: CAISETGQVYEQYF. In DNA form, the CDR3 reads TGTGCCATCAGTGAGACTGGACAGGTTTACGAGCAGTACTTC.

The chain recombines TRBV18 with TRBJ2-7; 8 bases align to TRBD2. The germline CDR1 and CDR2 sequences are KGHSH and LQKENI. The CDR3 sequence is 14 residues long. The J segment lost 3 bases and the V segment lost 2 bases, leaving 3 bases of the junction unmatched. CDR3 residues: CASSPTSGDYEQYF. For the CDR3, the DNA is TGTGCCAGCTCACCAACTAGCGGAGACTACGAGCAGTACTTC.

The rearrangement joins TRBV28 to TRBJ1-2; the D gene is possibly TRBD1 (6 bases). This CDR3 comprises 13 residues. The ends were cut back, 6 bases at V and 8 bases at J, with 16 bases in the middle. Per germline, CDR1 MDHEN and CDR2 SYDVKM. Written as DNA, the CDR3 is TGTGCCAGCAGGACGGGGGGGCTAGAAGGCTACACCTTC. As protein: CASRTGGLEGYTF.

The chain recombines TRBV7-9 with TRBJ2-7; 10 nucleotides match TRBD1. Trimming took 5 bases from V and 4 from J; bases not matched to a gene: 11. The germline gives CDR1 SEHNR, CDR2 FQNEAQ (reference sequence). The CDR3 has 16 amino acids. Written as DNA, the CDR3 is TGTGCCAGCAGCGACACCCGGGACAGGGGTTGGTACGAGCAGTACTTC. This sequence encodes CASSDTRDRGWYEQYF. The full variable domain, rest sourced from reference TRBV7-9 and TRBJ2-7, is DTGVSQNPRHKITKRGQNVTFRCDPISEHNRLYWYRQTLGQGPEFLTYFQNEAQLEKSRLLSDRFSAERPKGSFSTLEIQRTEQGDSAMYLCASSDTRDRGWYEQYFGPGTRLTVT.

The chain is built from TRBV5-4 and TRBJ2-7; TRBD1 aligns across 10 bases. CDR3 length equals 14 residues. Trimming took 3 bases from V and 2 from J; bases not matched to a gene: 2. Germline V lookup: CDR1 SGHNT, CDR2 YYREEE (reference sequence). DNA of the CDR3: TGTGCCAGCAGCTGGGGACAGGGGCCCTACGAGCAGTACTTC. This translates into CASSWGQGPYEQYF.

V usage is TRBV9 and J usage is TRBJ1-3, with a weak D call TRBD1 (6 bases). Trimming stripped 2 bases from V and 7 bases from J, with 22 bases between. The germline CDR1 and CDR2 sequences are SGDLS and YYNGEE. The CDR3 has 17 amino acids. CDR3: CASSVNQQGAGRNTIYF. In DNA form, the CDR3 reads TGTGCCAGCAGCGTCAACCAACAGGGAGCGGGACGGAACACCATATATTTT.

The chain's CDR3 is CSVDPTYGGYTF. The CDR3 region has the DNA TGCAGCGTTGACCCAACCTACGGGGGCTACACCTTC. The V gene is TRBV29-1, the J gene TRBJ1-2; D remains ambiguous. The CDR3 has 12 residues. Germline values: CDR1 SQVTM, CDR2 ANQGSEA. The V and J ends lost 3 bases and 8 bases respectively, with 13 bases between them.

The chain uses TRBV27 and TRBJ2-1, with a possible D match to TRBD1 (5 bases). This CDR3 is built from 14 residues. V gave up 2 bases and J gave up 10 bases, with 15 bases separating them. The germline gives CDR1 MNHEY, CDR2 SMNVEV (reference sequence). The CDR3 nucleotides read TGTGCCAGCAGTTTAGGTGTAGGGGCGGAGGAGCAGTTCTTC. Encoded protein: CASSLGVGAEEQFF.

This clone showed up just once. V is TRBV2 and J is TRBJ1-1; D is unresolved. The V end lost 4 bases, the J end lost 0 bases, and 21 bases lay between the germline ends. The CDR3 extends over 18 amino acids. Germline CDR1 reads SNHLY; CDR2 reads FYNNEI. The CDR3 loop is CASSVFAEGGLLNTEAFF. In DNA form, the CDR3 reads TGTGCCAGCAGTGTGTTTGCCGAGGGCGGACTGCTGAACACTGAAGCTTTCTTT.

This clone was observed a handful of times. The chain is built from TRBV18 and TRBJ2-2, with 9 bases identical to TRBD1. CDR1 is KGHSH and CDR2 is LQKENI in the germline V gene. CDR3 length: 15 residues. The V segment lost 3 bases and the J segment 3 bases; nucleotides outside the gene matches: 2. The CDR3 region has the DNA TGTGCCAGCTCACCCTGGACAGGGGACACCGGGGAGCTGTTTTTT. Protein sequence: CASSPWTGDTGELFF.

A few counts support this clone. The chain carries TRBV30 and TRBJ1-4, with no clear D. CDR1 and CDR2 (germline): GTSNPN, SVGIG (reference sequence). This CDR3 is built from 13 residues. Trimming removed 0 bases from V and 4 bases from J, with 6 bases in between. In nucleotides, the CDR3 is TGTGCCTGGAGTGTGTCGTTTAATGAAAAACTGTTTTTT. This encodes CAWSVSFNEKLFF.

The genes are TRBV28 and TRBJ2-7; D remains unclear. V was pared by 6 bases and J by 12 bases, with 18 bases between. Germline CDR1 is MDHEN and CDR2 is SYDVKM. The CDR3 contains 12 residues. CDR3 nucleotide sequence: TGTGCCAGCAGATCCCGTGGGCGTACGATGTACTTC. It encodes CASRSRGRTMYF.

Written as DNA, the CDR3 is TGCGCCAGCAGTCTGGACTCAACCGGCCGGGAGAATGAAAAACTGTTTTTT. This encodes CASSLDSTGRENEKLFF. The chain is built from TRBV5-1 and TRBJ1-4; D unresolved. The CDR3 runs 17 residues. The V gene lost 5 bases and the J gene lost 5 bases, with 22 bases spanning the gap. The germline gives CDR1 SGHRS, CDR2 YFSETQ.

The chain is built from TRBV7-2 and TRBJ2-1; 8 bases map to TRBD1. The V gene end was trimmed by 1 base and the J gene end by 4 bases; junction bases not matched to a gene: 6. The CDR3 extends over 16 amino acids. From germline, CDR1 is SGHTA and CDR2 FQGNSA. The CDR3: CASSLVQGGWYNEQFF. The DNA for the CDR3 is TGTGCCAGCAGCTTAGTACAGGGGGGTTGGTACAATGAGCAGTTCTTC. The variable domain in full, with the rest retrieved from reference TRBV7-2 and TRBJ2-1, is GAGVSQSPSNKVTEKGKDVELRCDPISGHTALYWYRQSLGQGLEFLIYFQGNSAPDKSGLPSDRFSAERTGGSVSTLTIQRTQQEDSAVYLCASSLVQGGWYNEQFFGPGTRLTVL.

This clone was counted a single time. The chain carries TRBV6-1 and TRBJ2-1; 8 bases map to TRBD1. The J segment lost 4 bases and the V segment lost 2 bases, leaving 4 bases of the junction unmatched. The CDR3 has 15 residues. Germline-derived CDR1 and CDR2 are MNHNS and SASEGT. CDR3 nucleotide sequence: TGTGCCAGCAGTGAAACGGGACAGGCATACAATGAGCAGTTCTTC. Translating it yields CASSETGQAYNEQFF.